One TCR beta chain is described in this entry. Its cognate antigen is unknown. A read error may account for a junction end that differs from germline. This entry comes from a study of blood T cells in healthy people across ages. Across the study: Template switching retrieved approximately one barcoded beta molecule for each two T cells. Study-wide findings and caveats: Reliance upon unsorted PBMCs precluded definitive naive versus antigen-experienced comparison.

No fewer than 5.5 micrograms of total RNA were isolated from every sample. CDR3 length: 16 residues. Germline CDR1 and CDR2: DFQATT and SNEGSKA (reference sequence). PCR was performed a second time for roughly 7 to 11 cycles using a sample-barcoded 5' primer and a J-beta primer mix. A template-switch adaptor that had 12 random nucleotides put a tag on each cDNA molecule. TCRdb called the 5' RACE reads again in MiXCR, with one record for every CDR3 protein. The sample lists about 1.1 million distinct CDR3 sequences, around two fifths occurring once. The V gene is TRBV20-1, the J gene TRBJ1-2; 9 nucleotides match TRBD1. Sequencing was done on a sample of blood. The TCR originated in a man aged 18-30 years in good health. CDR3: CSARVRTGAGNYGHTF. The CDR3 DNA reads as TGCAGTGCTAGAGTCCGGACAGGGGCAGGGAACTATGGCCACACCTTC.